Reported below is one TCR beta chain. This record belongs to a study of blood T cell repertoires in COVID-19. The overall study: Acute-phase and convalescent COVID-19 samples originated in the United States, Italy and Spain.

Methods used by the authors: Reference gene primer amplification gave nucleated cell count estimates. Produced via immunoSEQ multiplex PCR; TCRdb's table is partial and in-frame only. For V, J and clone size, that table is used; D and trimming come from the DNA. This table holds tens of thousands of clones, approximately 86% found once. From germline, CDR1 is SGDLS and CDR2 YYNGEE. V lost 4 bases, J lost 6 bases, and 17 bases lay in between. The CDR3 is 16 amino acids. The TCR comes from a man aged 50 or older with acute or convalescent COVID-19. The sample comprised peripheral blood. This chain uses TRBV9 with TRBJ1-6, with D unclear. The CDR3 DNA is TGTGCCAGCAGCACAAGGGCCGCGGGCACTAATTCACCCCTCCACTTT. It yields the protein CASSTRAAGTNSPLHF.